This T cell receptor (beta chain) was sequenced in a study of Ad26.COV2.S vaccination and SARS-CoV-2 variants. Treatment of the sample: 15 to 20 received Ad26.COV2.S at low or high dose, single or two shots; several received placebo; per-sample allocation not given. Sampling happened 63 days after the first vaccine or placebo injection. As concerns this clone: Its antigen is not identified.

Study-level points and caveats: Non-spike TCR breadth was similar in vaccine and placebo recipients.

Clones were read by immunoSEQ multiplex PCR, and TCRdb kept only the in-frame ones, dropping some. Seen here are 380,000 or so clones, under 90% observed once, and the top ten hold 7.4%. This material consisted of peripheral blood, taken in a trial of Ad26.COV2.S vaccine versus placebo. The TCR originated in a person aged 18-65 years who received the Ad26.COV2.S COVID-19 vaccine or a placebo.

Written as DNA, the CDR3 is TGCGCCAGCAGCTTGTTCCCGCAGGGCCTTACCTACATGAACACTGAAGCTTTCTTT. Protein sequence: CASSLFPQGLTYMNTEAFF. The chain joins TRBV5-1 to TRBJ1-1; a weak D match, TRBD1 (5 bases). This CDR3 comprises 19 residues. Per the germline V gene, CDR1 is SGHRS and CDR2 is YFSETQ. With 1 base removed from V and 0 bases from J, the gap between germline ends came to 22 bases.